The present entry profiles one TCR beta chain with its context. The entry originates in a study of blood T cell repertoires in COVID-19. About the research overall: Donors in the United States, Italy and Spain gave samples during acute or convalescent COVID-19. T cells, B-cell-depleted T cells, or PBMCs supplied cDNA or gDNA.

In the original analysis: Amplified reference gene primers provided the basis for estimating nucleated cell counts. Here immunoSEQ multiplex PCR was the method, and the copy in TCRdb shows in-frame clones only, minus some. The V and J calls and clone size are taken from that table; D and trimming were inferred from the DNA. The table has roughly 200,000 clones, 80% seen once. Germline CDR1 SGHRS, CDR2 YFSETQ. The CDR3 totals 15 residues. V lost 0 bases, J lost 5 bases, and 14 bases lay in between. The chain recombines TRBV5-1 with TRBJ2-5, with D maybe TRBD2 (6 bases). The TCR sequence derives from a man between 65 and 85 years old with active or convalescent COVID-19. Sequences were obtained from peripheral blood. This chain's CDR3 is CASSLVPYGGETQYF. DNA of the CDR3: TGCGCCAGCAGCTTGGTGCCATATGGGGGGGAGACCCAGTACTTC.